This is a list of T cell receptor beta chains from one sample in a study of a mutant IDH1 vaccine in newly diagnosed glioma. The assay was immunoSEQ multiplex PCR, and TCRdb's table has in-frame clones only and misses some. The table lists about 55,000 clones, 80% of them singletons. Their recognized antigens are unknown. The specimen comprised PBMCs, sampled from a glioma patient whose treatment included an IDH1 peptide vaccine. These receptors originate from a man aged 35-49 years with glioma. Both conserved end residues are part of each CDR3. Each record gives: clone size, J gene, D gene, V gene, CDR3 protein, CDR3 DNA. The D gene is left open where the match is weak. Expanded clones are given a class, and other clones once, few, many or no size at all.

-	TRBJ2-2	-	TRBV29-1	CSGRAERYTGELFF	TGCAGCGGGCGGGCAGAACGTTACACCGGGGAGCTGTTTTTT
-	TRBJ1-1	-	TRBV4-1	CASRPTAVTEAFF	TGCGCCAGCAGACCAACAGCAGTCACTGAAGCTTTCTTT
-	TRBJ1-4	-	TRBV7-9	CASSPMAGEKLFF	TGTGCCAGCAGCCCGATGGCTGGTGAAAAACTGTTTTTT
-	TRBJ1-2	TRBD1	TRBV6-1	CASTEATGGYGYTF	TGTGCCAGCACCGAAGCCACAGGGGGCTATGGCTACACCTTC
few	TRBJ2-6	-	TRBV28	CASIQGGTPTAGANVLTF	TGTGCCAGCATCCAGGGGGGGACACCCACCGCTGGGGCCAACGTCCTGACTTTC
medium-sized	TRBJ2-1	TRBD2	TRBV15	CATSRDRGGRLNEQFF	TGTGCCACCAGCAGAGATCGGGGGGGAAGGCTCAATGAGCAGTTCTTC
-	TRBJ1-5	-	TRBV4-1	CASSRTIVGTNQPQHF	TGCGCCAGCAGCCGCACAATAGTGGGGACTAATCAGCCCCAGCATTTT
-	TRBJ2-7	-	TRBV29-1	CSVAGFHEQYF	TGCAGCGTTGCGGGTTTCCACGAGCAGTACTTC
few	TRBJ1-1	-	TRBV10-3	CAISESKGVGNTEAFF	TGTGCCATCAGTGAGTCGAAGGGGGTGGGGAACACTGAAGCTTTCTTT
-	TRBJ1-1	-	TRBV7-8	CASSLVSDTEAFF	TGTGCCAGCAGCTTAGTTTCGGACACTGAAGCTTTCTTT
-	TRBJ1-5	TRBD1	TRBV6-6	CASSRKLPGTAQPQHF	TGTGCCAGCAGTCGGAAACTCCCCGGGACAGCTCAGCCCCAGCATTTT
-	TRBJ2-2	-	TRBV6-5	CASSYDYNTGELFF	TGTGCCAGCAGTTACGATTATAACACCGGGGAGCTGTTTTTT
-	TRBJ2-1	-	TRBV5-1	CASSSLQGRYNEQFF	TGCGCCAGCAGCTCCTTACAGGGCCGTTACAATGAGCAGTTCTTC
-	TRBJ1-1	-	TRBV27	CASSLRGSTEAFF	TGTGCCAGCAGTTTAAGGGGAAGCACTGAAGCTTTCTTT
-	TRBJ2-7	-	TRBV2	CASSGVTPVF	TGTGCCAGCAGTGGCGTGACACCGGTTTTC
-	TRBJ2-2	TRBD2	TRBV5-5	CASSNGLAGGGELFF	TGTGCCAGCAGCAACGGACTAGCGGGCGGCGGGGAGCTGTTTTTT
-	TRBJ2-1	-	TRBV2	CASSDVGASSNEQFF	TGTGCCAGCAGTGACGTCGGGGCTTCATCAAATGAGCAGTTCTTC
-	TRBJ2-6	-	TRBV7-2	CASSLVSGAGANVLTF	TGTGCCAGCAGCTTAGTGTCAGGGGCTGGGGCCAACGTCCTGACTTTC
-	TRBJ2-5	TRBD1	TRBV25-1	CASSTSGTGKETQYF	TGTGCCAGCAGTACATCCGGGACAGGGAAAGAGACCCAGTACTTC
-	TRBJ1-1	-	TRBV25-1	CASSGPIGTYPNTEAFF	TGTGCCAGCAGTGGACCCATAGGGACATACCCGAACACTGAAGCTTTCTTT
-	TRBJ2-7	TRBD2	TRBV27	CASSFRTSGGGEQYF	TGTGCCAGCAGTTTTAGGACTAGCGGGGGTGGCGAGCAGTACTTC
-	TRBJ2-5	TRBD2	TRBV7-9	CASSLVWGGETQYF	TGTGCCAGCAGCTTAGTCTGGGGAGGGGAGACCCAGTACTTC
-	TRBJ2-7	TRBD1	TRBV2	CASSVQGTYEQYF	TGTGCCAGCAGTGTACAGGGGACCTACGAGCAGTACTTC
-	TRBJ2-5	-	TRBV2	CASSGAGQTQYF	TGTGCCAGCAGTGGGGCAGGGCAGACCCAGTACTTC
-	TRBJ1-4	-	TRBV5-4	CASSFSSGRSTNEKLFF	TGTGCCAGCAGCTTCTCTTCGGGGCGATCAACTAATGAAAAACTGTTTTTT
-	TRBJ1-2	-	TRBV6-5	CASSYSGGVGYTF	TGTGCCAGCAGTTACTCAGGAGGGGTTGGCTACACCTTC
-	TRBJ2-2	-	TRBV11-2	CASSRGGTTGELFF	TGTGCCAGCAGCCGTGGGGGGACGACCGGGGAGCTGTTTTTT
few	TRBJ1-5	-	TRBV30	CAWSVGSYNQPQHF	TGTGCCTGGAGTGTAGGCAGCTATAATCAGCCCCAGCATTTT
-	TRBJ1-1	-	TRBV4-2	CASSQDSGRGTEAFF	TGTGCCAGCAGCCAAGATTCCGGGAGGGGCACTGAAGCTTTCTTT
-	TRBJ2-3	-	TRBV7-8	CASSFAEDTQYF	TGTGCCAGCAGCTTTGCTGAAGATACGCAGTATTTT
-	TRBJ1-2	-	TRBV5-1	CASSLDGNNYGYTF	TGCGCCAGCAGCTTGGATGGAAATAACTATGGCTACACCTTC
once	TRBJ1-3	-	TRBV18	CASSPGGGNTIYF	TGTGCCAGCTCACCAGGGGGAGGAAACACCATATATTTT
-	TRBJ2-3	-	TRBV5-1	CASSPLGPASADTQYF	TGCGCCAGCAGCCCACTAGGACCGGCCTCCGCAGATACGCAGTATTTT
-	TRBJ2-1	TRBD1	TRBV19	CASGDRGREQFF	TGTGCCAGTGGGGACAGGGGTCGTGAGCAGTTCTTC
once	TRBJ1-6	-	TRBV19	CASSGGNSPLHF	TGTGCCAGTAGTGGTGGGAATTCACCCCTCCACTTT
once	TRBJ1-5	TRBD1	TRBV19	CASSMGDRLNQPQHF	TGTGCCAGTAGTATGGGGGACAGACTTAATCAGCCCCAGCATTTT
once	TRBJ2-7	TRBD1	TRBV5-6	CASSLLGQGTEQYF	TGTGCCAGCAGCTTGTTGGGACAGGGGACCGAGCAGTACTTC